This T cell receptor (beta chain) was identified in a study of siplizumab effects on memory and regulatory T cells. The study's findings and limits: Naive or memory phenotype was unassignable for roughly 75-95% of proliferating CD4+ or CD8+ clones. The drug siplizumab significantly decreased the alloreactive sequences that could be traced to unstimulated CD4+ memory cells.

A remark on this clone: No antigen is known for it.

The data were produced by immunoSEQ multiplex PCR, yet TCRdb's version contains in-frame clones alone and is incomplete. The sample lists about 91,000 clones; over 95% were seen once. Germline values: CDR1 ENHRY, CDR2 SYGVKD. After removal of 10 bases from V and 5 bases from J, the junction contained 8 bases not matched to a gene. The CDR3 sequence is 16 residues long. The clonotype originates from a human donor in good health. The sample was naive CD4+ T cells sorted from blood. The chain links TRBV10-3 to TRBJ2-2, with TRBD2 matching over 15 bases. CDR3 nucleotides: TGTGCCACCAGGACTAGCGGGGGGGCGTATACCGGGGAGCTGTTTTTT. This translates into CATRTSGGAYTGELFF.